This is a list of T cell receptor beta chains from one sample in a study of T cell clonotyping in hematopoietic cell transplantation. Assay used: immunoSEQ multiplex PCR; TCRdb lists only in-frame clones, some missing. Here the sample spans approximately 26,000 clones, 75% to 85% being singletons. The sequenced sample was peripheral blood mononuclear cells, obtained before stem cell transplant. All receptors derive from a woman aged 60-70 years with acute myeloid leukemia. Some clones in this sample may be carry-over from other donors' samples. The CDR3 runs from the conserved cysteine through the conserved F or W. Each record gives: clone size, J gene, V gene, D gene, CDR3 protein, CDR3 DNA. The D gene is left open where the match is weak. The size of a clone is reported for some rows only, either as once, few or many, or as a class for expanded clones.

size: -; J: TRBJ2-7; V: TRBV12-2; D: -; CDR3: CASRQWGGSYEQYF; DNA: TGTGCAAGTCGCCAGTGGGGCGGCTCCTACGAGCAGTACTTC
size: few; J: TRBJ1-1; V: TRBV19; D: TRBD1; CDR3: CASSIRGQGPNTEAFF; DNA: TGTGCCAGTAGTATTAGGGGACAGGGCCCGAACACTGAAGCTTTCTTT
size: -; J: TRBJ2-2; V: TRBV6-5; D: TRBD2; CDR3: CASRPGLASGELFF; DNA: TGTGCCAGCAGGCCGGGACTAGCCTCCGGGGAGCTGTTTTTT
size: medium-sized; J: TRBJ1-2; V: TRBV12-5; D: -; CDR3: CASGWGLDYGYTF; DNA: TGTGCTAGTGGTTGGGGGCTTGACTATGGCTACACCTTC
size: once; J: TRBJ2-2; V: TRBV10-1; D: TRBD2; CDR3: CASSKSGRGNTGELFF; DNA: TGCGCCAGCAGTAAGAGCGGGAGAGGGAACACCGGGGAGCTGTTTTTT
size: -; J: TRBJ1-2; V: TRBV19; D: -; CDR3: CASSTRQETNYGYTF; DNA: TGTGCCAGTAGTACGCGACAGGAGACTAACTATGGCTACACCTTC
size: -; J: TRBJ1-3; V: TRBV11-3; D: -; CDR3: CASSFGSSGNTIYF; DNA: TGTGCCAGCAGCTTTGGCAGCTCTGGAAACACCATATATTTT
size: -; J: TRBJ1-1; V: TRBV10-3; D: -; CDR3: CAISERRDTQGAFF; DNA: TGTGCCATCAGTGAGCGCCGGGACACCCAGGGAGCTTTCTTT
size: -; J: TRBJ1-5; V: TRBV6-6; D: -; CDR3: CASYWDTGNQPQHF; DNA: TGTGCCAGCTATTGGGACACGGGCAATCAGCCCCAGCATTTT
size: -; J: TRBJ2-7; V: TRBV7-3; D: -; CDR3: CASRRAGDSYEQYF; DNA: TGTGCCAGCCGACGCGCCGGGGACTCCTACGAGCAGTACTTC
size: once; J: TRBJ1-1; V: TRBV7-9; D: -; CDR3: CASSLFTLNTEAFF; DNA: TGTGCCAGCAGCTTGTTCACGTTGAACACTGAAGCTTTCTTT
size: -; J: TRBJ1-4; V: TRBV7-9; D: -; CDR3: CASSLWVTPTNEKLFF; DNA: TGTGCCAGCAGCCTATGGGTTACCCCAACTAATGAAAAACTGTTTTTT
size: -; J: TRBJ2-7; V: TRBV7-9; D: -; CDR3: CASSQSGYEQYF; DNA: TGTGCCAGCAGCCAATCGGGCTACGAGCAGTACTTC
size: -; J: TRBJ2-7; V: TRBV11-2; D: -; CDR3: CASSSGSWAYEQYF; DNA: TGTGCCAGCAGCTCCGGGTCCTGGGCCTACGAGCAGTACTTC
size: few; J: TRBJ2-2; V: TRBV9; D: TRBD2; CDR3: CASSPGLAGPPPNTGELFF; DNA: TGTGCCAGCAGCCCGGGACTAGCGGGACCCCCCCCCAACACCGGGGAGCTGTTTTTT
size: -; J: TRBJ2-7; V: TRBV11-2; D: -; CDR3: CASTLSAASGAYEQYF; DNA: TGTGCCAGCACCCTATCCGCCGCTTCGGGGGCTTACGAGCAGTACTTC
size: -; J: TRBJ1-2; V: TRBV14; D: -; CDR3: CASSQEGVGWAVRVVGYTF; DNA: TGTGCCAGCAGCCAAGAGGGGGTAGGGTGGGCAGTTCGGGTGGTTGGCTACACCTTC
size: few; J: TRBJ2-1; V: TRBV18; D: -; CDR3: CASSPRTSEYNEQFF; DNA: TGTGCCAGCTCACCACGAACTTCAGAATACAATGAGCAGTTCTTC
size: -; J: TRBJ2-1; V: TRBV11-3; D: TRBD2; CDR3: CASSLDPSGGNNEQFF; DNA: TGTGCCAGCAGCTTAGATCCTAGCGGGGGAAACAATGAGCAGTTCTTC
size: few; J: TRBJ1-6; V: TRBV5-1; D: -; CDR3: CASSSLGSNSPLHF; DNA: TGCGCCAGCAGTTCCCTCGGGAGCAATTCACCCCTCCACTTT
size: -; J: TRBJ2-6; V: TRBV4-2; D: -; CDR3: CASSHYPGRNVWWANVLTF; DNA: TGTGCCAGCAGCCACTATCCGGGACGGAACGTCTGGTGGGCCAACGTCCTGACTTTC
size: -; J: TRBJ1-2; V: TRBV9; D: -; CDR3: CASSVGERSGYTF; DNA: TGTGCCAGCAGCGTAGGTGAGCGATCGGGCTACACCTTC
size: -; J: TRBJ1-3; V: TRBV7-9; D: -; CDR3: CASSSTILTGAVGNTIYF; DNA: TGTGCCAGCAGCTCCACCATCCTGACAGGAGCGGTTGGAAACACCATATATTTT
size: -; J: TRBJ2-2; V: TRBV5-6; D: -; CDR3: CASSLGQAGELFF; DNA: TGTGCCAGCAGCTTGGGGCAAGCCGGGGAGCTGTTTTTT
size: -; J: TRBJ2-7; V: TRBV5-1; D: -; CDR3: CASSLKSGYEQYF; DNA: TGCGCCAGCAGCTTAAAATCAGGCTACGAGCAGTACTTC
size: -; J: TRBJ1-5; V: TRBV2; D: -; CDR3: CASSDPRGGGNQPQHF; DNA: TGTGCCAGCAGTGATCCTCGGGGGGGTGGCAATCAGCCCCAGCATTTT
size: -; J: TRBJ2-7; V: TRBV6-1; D: -; CDR3: CASSSADGYEQYF; DNA: TGTGCCAGCAGCTCCGCGGACGGCTACGAGCAGTACTTC
size: -; J: TRBJ2-7; V: TRBV7-2; D: -; CDR3: CASSLTFSEQYF; DNA: TGTGCCAGCAGCTTAACATTCAGCGAGCAGTACTTC
size: -; J: TRBJ1-2; V: TRBV4-1; D: -; CDR3: CASSQVGISYGYTF; DNA: TGCGCCAGCAGCCAAGTGGGGATCAGCTATGGCTACACCTTC
size: once; J: TRBJ2-2; V: TRBV9; D: -; CDR3: CASTESLDPAGELFF; DNA: TGTGCCAGCACGGAATCCCTCGACCCGGCCGGGGAGCTGTTTTTT
size: -; J: TRBJ2-4; V: TRBV7-2; D: TRBD2; CDR3: CASSLALAGGPKNIQYF; DNA: TGTGCCAGCAGCTTAGCACTAGCGGGAGGGCCTAAAAACATTCAGTACTTC
size: -; J: TRBJ1-5; V: TRBV4-3; D: -; CDR3: CASSLRIGASNQPQHF; DNA: TGCGCCAGCAGCCTCCGAATTGGGGCTAGCAATCAGCCCCAGCATTTT
size: -; J: TRBJ1-2; V: TRBV7-2; D: -; CDR3: CATHRNYGYTF; DNA: TGTGCCACCCACAGGAACTATGGCTACACCTTC
size: -; J: TRBJ1-6; V: TRBV5-1; D: -; CDR3: CASSAGSNNSPLHF; DNA: TGCGCCAGCAGCGCTGGATCTAATAATTCACCCCTCCACTTT
size: -; J: TRBJ2-5; V: TRBV7-9; D: TRBD2; CDR3: CASSPGTSGSSETQYF; DNA: TGTGCCAGCAGCCCCGGGACTAGCGGGAGTTCTGAGACCCAGTACTTC
size: -; J: TRBJ2-1; V: TRBV6-6; D: -; CDR3: CASGGSGYLVNEQFF; DNA: TGTGCCAGCGGGGGAAGCGGGTACCTCGTCAATGAGCAGTTCTTC
size: -; J: TRBJ1-4; V: TRBV28; D: TRBD1; CDR3: CASSPRDSSNEKLFF; DNA: TGTGCCAGCAGTCCTAGGGACAGCTCTAATGAAAAACTGTTTTTT
size: -; J: TRBJ2-1; V: TRBV19; D: -; CDR3: CASNRQAKISYNEQFF; DNA: TGTGCCAGTAATCGACAGGCCAAAATCTCCTACAATGAGCAGTTCTTC
size: -; J: TRBJ2-2; V: TRBV7-6; D: TRBD2; CDR3: CASSQTTSGASLELFF; DNA: TGTGCCAGCAGCCAAACGACTAGCGGAGCGAGCTTGGAGCTGTTTTTT
size: -; J: TRBJ1-1; V: TRBV7-2; D: -; CDR3: CASSLDGAVAEAFF; DNA: TGTGCCAGCAGCTTAGACGGGGCGGTAGCTGAAGCTTTCTTT
size: -; J: TRBJ2-3; V: TRBV5-4; D: -; CDR3: CASSPGSHGDTQYF; DNA: TGTGCCAGCAGCCCCGGGTCCCACGGGGATACGCAGTATTTT
size: -; J: TRBJ2-2; V: TRBV4-3; D: -; CDR3: CASSQEGYENTGELFF; DNA: TGCGCCAGCAGCCAAGAAGGGTATGAGAACACCGGGGAGCTGTTTTTT
size: -; J: TRBJ1-6; V: TRBV11-2; D: -; CDR3: CASSLDLQGNSPLHF; DNA: TGTGCCAGCAGCTTAGACTTACAGGGAAATTCACCCCTCCACTTT
size: -; J: TRBJ2-1; V: TRBV6-4; D: -; CDR3: CASSDSDPNEQFF; DNA: TGTGCCAGCAGTGACTCGGACCCTAATGAGCAGTTCTTC
size: -; J: TRBJ2-2; V: TRBV7-3; D: TRBD2; CDR3: CASSLTSIGGANTGELFF; DNA: TGTGCCAGCAGCTTAACATCGATCGGGGGGGCGAACACCGGGGAGCTGTTTTTT
size: once; J: TRBJ2-6; V: TRBV25-1; D: -; CDR3: CASSLGGILGVGANVLTF; DNA: TGTGCCAGCAGCCTAGGCGGTATCTTGGGTGTTGGGGCCAACGTCCTGACTTTC
size: -; J: TRBJ1-2; V: TRBV5-6; D: -; CDR3: CASRPRGGGLLGYTF; DNA: TGTGCCAGCAGACCTCGGGGTGGGGGTCTTTTGGGCTACACCTTC
size: -; J: TRBJ2-2; V: TRBV7-6; D: TRBD1; CDR3: CASSSLTGGDTGELFF; DNA: TGTGCCAGCAGCTCCCTGACAGGGGGGGACACCGGGGAGCTGTTTTTT
size: -; J: TRBJ1-1; V: TRBV19; D: -; CDR3: CASTFPGYEAFF; DNA: TGTGCCAGCACTTTCCCGGGCTATGAAGCTTTCTTT
size: -; J: TRBJ1-1; V: TRBV10-3; D: -; CDR3: CAIIIEGNTEAFF; DNA: TGTGCCATCATAATTGAGGGGAACACTGAAGCTTTCTTT
size: -; J: TRBJ1-3; V: TRBV6-5; D: -; CDR3: CASSSQGNTIYF; DNA: TGTGCCAGCAGTTCACAGGGAAACACCATATATTTT
size: -; J: TRBJ1-4; V: TRBV5-1; D: TRBD1; CDR3: CASSPVPDRGLEKLFF; DNA: TGCGCCAGCAGCCCGGTCCCTGACAGGGGGCTAGAAAAACTGTTTTTT
size: -; J: TRBJ1-6; V: TRBV18; D: -; CDR3: CASSPRQDRRSPLHF; DNA: TGTGCCAGCTCTCCGAGACAGGACCGAAGATCACCCCTCCACTTT